This TCR beta chain comes out of a study of OX40 agonist ivuxolimab in advanced cancers. Background on the study: In three patients, partial responses were observed, one with hepatocellular carcinoma and two with cutaneous melanoma.

Per germline, CDR1 SGHRS and CDR2 YFSETQ. V shed 3 bases, J shed 5 bases, and the junction held 4 bases outside the gene matches. CDR3 length: 13 amino acids. Sequencing was performed with immunoSEQ multiplex PCR; in TCRdb, only in-frame clones are kept and a portion is missing. The table has 95,000 to 150,000 clones, around 91% seen once; the top ten hold more than 0.45%. Autoimmune disease history or systemic immunosuppression meant exclusion. Blood sampling was done at baseline, cycle 4 day 1, and cycle 7 day 1. This clone appeared a few times. The receptor comes from an adult with an advanced solid tumor such as melanoma, head and neck, liver or kidney cancer. The sequences come from CD4+ or CD8+ T cells sorted from blood, collected in a trial of the OX40 agonist ivuxolimab. The chain links TRBV5-1 to TRBJ2-7; 8 bases line up with TRBD2. CDR3 sequence (DNA): TGCGCCAGCAGCTCTGGACTAGCCGACGAGCAGTACTTC. This gives the protein CASSSGLADEQYF.